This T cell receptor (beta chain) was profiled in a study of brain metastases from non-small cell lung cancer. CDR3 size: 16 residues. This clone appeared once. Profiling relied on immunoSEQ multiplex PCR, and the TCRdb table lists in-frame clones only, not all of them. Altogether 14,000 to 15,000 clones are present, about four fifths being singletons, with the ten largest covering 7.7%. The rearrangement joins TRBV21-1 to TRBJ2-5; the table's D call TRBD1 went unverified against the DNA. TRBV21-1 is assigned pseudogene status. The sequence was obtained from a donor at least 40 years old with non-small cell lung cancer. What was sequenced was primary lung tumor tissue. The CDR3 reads CASISRRTGFLETQYF. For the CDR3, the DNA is TGTGCCAGCATCAGTAGAAGGACAGGGTTTTTGGAGACCCAGTACTTC.